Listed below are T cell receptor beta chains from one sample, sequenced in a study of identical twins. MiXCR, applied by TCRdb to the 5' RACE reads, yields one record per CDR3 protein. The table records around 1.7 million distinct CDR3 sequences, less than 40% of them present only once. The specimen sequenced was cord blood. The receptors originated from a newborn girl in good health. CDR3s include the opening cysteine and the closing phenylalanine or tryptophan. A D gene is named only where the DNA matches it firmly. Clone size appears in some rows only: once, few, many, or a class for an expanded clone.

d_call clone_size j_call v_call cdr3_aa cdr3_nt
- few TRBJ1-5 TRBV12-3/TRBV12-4 CASSFSAGGNQPQHF TGTGCCAGCAGTTTCAGTGCCGGGGGCAATCAGCCCCAGCATTTT
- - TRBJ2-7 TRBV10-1 CASSEIGGPYNEQYF TGCGCCAGCAGTGAGATAGGGGGGCCCTACAATGAGCAGTACTTC
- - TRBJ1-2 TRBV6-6 CASSYPDVFYTF TGTGCCAGCAGTTACCCTGACGTGTTCTACACCTTC
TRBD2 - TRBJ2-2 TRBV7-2 CASSLLAGRAGELFF TGTGCCAGCAGCCTACTAGCGGGTCGGGCCGGGGAGCTGTTTTTT
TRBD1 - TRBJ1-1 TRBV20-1 CSAIRDREAEAFF TGCAGTGCTATTAGGGACAGGGAGGCTGAAGCTTTCTTT
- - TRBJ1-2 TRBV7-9 CASSRSAPNYGYTF TGTGCCAGCAGCCGCAGCGCCCCCAACTATGGCTACACCTTC
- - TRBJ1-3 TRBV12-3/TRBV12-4 CASMVPGRMDTIYF TGTGCCAGCATGGTACCGGGACGGATGGACACCATATATTTT
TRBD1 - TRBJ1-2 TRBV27 CASSLRDRVLYTF TGTGCCAGCAGTTTGCGGGACAGGGTGTTGTACACCTTC
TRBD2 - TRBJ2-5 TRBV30 CACRTSGGQETQYF TGTGCCTGTCGGACTAGCGGGGGCCAAGAGACCCAGTACTTC
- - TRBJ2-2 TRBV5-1 CASSWPPLASSLNTGELFF TGCGCCAGCAGCTGGCCGCCCCTAGCTAGCAGCCTCAACACCGGGGAGCTGTTTTTT
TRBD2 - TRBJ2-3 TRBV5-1 CATKPGTSAWDTQYF TGCGCCACCAAACCGGGGACTAGCGCCTGGGATACGCAGTATTTT
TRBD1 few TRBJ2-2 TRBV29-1 CSVRQGFTGELFF TGCAGCGTTCGACAGGGTTTCACCGGGGAGCTGTTTTTT
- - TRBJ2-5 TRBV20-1 CSASRPPTQYF TGCAGTGCTAGCCGACCGCCGACCCAGTACTTC
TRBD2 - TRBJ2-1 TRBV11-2 CASSWSGSNAYNEQFF TGTGCCAGCAGCTGGAGCGGGAGTAACGCCTACAATGAGCAGTTCTTC
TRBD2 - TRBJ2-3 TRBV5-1 CASSLAKTSGGDTQYF TGCGCCAGCAGCTTGGCGAAGACTAGCGGGGGAGATACGCAGTATTTT
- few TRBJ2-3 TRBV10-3 CAISESMRYVDTQYF TGTGCCATCAGTGAGTCGATGCGGTACGTGGATACGCAGTATTTT
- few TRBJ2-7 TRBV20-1 CSASPGLVYEQYF TGCAGTGCTAGCCCCGGGCTCGTCTACGAGCAGTACTTC